This T cell receptor beta chain was profiled in a study of T cell responses to AZD1222 COVID-19 vaccine. General observations from the study: Unmutated regions of variants are reportedly targeted by nearly half of spike-specific TCRs. Donors were largely white British and mainly female; clonal diversity was possibly underestimated. The repertoires were collected only after the peak T cell response.

This clone showed up just once. Its cognate antigen is unknown. The CDR3 is 15 amino acids. CDR1 and CDR2 (germline): LGHDT, YNNKEL (reference sequence). Trimming removed 3 bases from V and 9 bases from J; junction bases left unmatched: 8. The assay was immunoSEQ multiplex PCR, and TCRdb's table has in-frame clones only and misses some. Among 130,000 to 150,000 clones, just over 90% were seen once, and the ten largest hold approximately 2.1%. V usage is TRBV3-1 (or the pseudogene TRBV3-2) and J usage is TRBJ2-1; 10 positions match TRBD2. The sample here was peripheral blood, taken on day 0 of AZD1222 vaccination. This TCR was sampled from an adult in good health. The CDR3 here is CASSHTSGVGSEQFF. As DNA, the CDR3 is TGTGCCAGCAGCCATACTAGCGGGGTGGGGAGTGAGCAGTTCTTC.